The rows below give T cell receptor beta chains drawn from one sample of a study of blood T cells in healthy people across ages. Using its own MiXCR run on the 5' RACE reads, TCRdb lists one record per CDR3 protein. The repertoire holds about 1,500,000 distinct CDR3 sequences, with roughly 27% as singletons. Sequencing input: blood. Receptors were obtained from a woman in her twenties or thirties in good health. The CDR3 runs from the conserved cysteine through the conserved F or W. A D gene is named only where the DNA matches it firmly. Some rows have no size entry. The others give once, few or many, or a class for an expanded clone.

V gene	J gene	D gene	clone size	CDR3 DNA	CDR3 protein
TRBV4-3	TRBJ2-1	TRBD2	few	TGCGCCAGCAGCCAAGGAACTAGCGGCAACAATGAGCAGTTCTTC	CASSQGTSGNNEQFF
TRBV12-3/TRBV12-4	TRBJ1-1	-	-	TGTGCCAGCAGTTTGGCCCAGCTGAGGGGCACTGAAGCTTTCTTT	CASSLAQLRGTEAFF
TRBV11-2	TRBJ2-7	-	-	TGTGCCAGCAGCCCCCGGGCTGCGCGAGCGCTCAGCTACGAGCAGTACTTC	CASSPRAARALSYEQYF
TRBV12-3/TRBV12-4	TRBJ2-1	-	few	TGTGCCAGCAGCCCCCCGGAGTTCTTC	CASSPPEFF
TRBV4-1	TRBJ1-6	-	-	TGCGCCAGCAGCCAGGCCGAGACAGCGGATAATTCACCCCTCCACTTT	CASSQAETADNSPLHF
TRBV6-1	TRBJ2-1	TRBD1	-	TGTACCAGCAAAGGTCAGGACAGGGTCAGCGATGAGCAGTTCTTC	CTSKGQDRVSDEQFF
TRBV6-6	TRBJ2-2	-	-	TGTGCCAGCAATCGGAGAGCGAACACCGGGGAGCTGTTTTTT	CASNRRANTGELFF
TRBV19	TRBJ2-4	-	many	TGTGCCAGTAGTACCGCAGGCAAAAACATTCAGTACTTC	CASSTAGKNIQYF
TRBV6-2/TRBV6-3	TRBJ2-7	-	few	TGTGCCAGCAGTTACCACACAGGTTCGGAGCAGTACTTC	CASSYHTGSEQYF
TRBV18	TRBJ2-1	TRBD2	-	TGTGCCAGCTCACCTGCTAGCGGGGACAATGAGCAGTTCTTC	CASSPASGDNEQFF
TRBV6-5	TRBJ1-3	TRBD1	-	TGTGCCAGCAGCCTACAGGACAGGGGAAACACCATATATTTT	CASSLQDRGNTIYF
TRBV12-3/TRBV12-4	TRBJ2-5	-	-	TGTGCCAGCAGTTTGCGGGTGGTCGAGACCCAGTACTTC	CASSLRVVETQYF
TRBV4-3	TRBJ2-1	TRBD2	few	TGCGCCAGCAGCCAGGGTATAGCGGGAGGAGGGCATGAGCAGTTCTTC	CASSQGIAGGGHEQFF
TRBV5-8	TRBJ2-7	-	many	TGTGCCAGCAGCTTGAGGAGCGTCGTCTACGAGCAGTACTTC	CASSLRSVVYEQYF
TRBV5-6	TRBJ2-4	-	-	TGTGCCAGCAGCTTGGAGGGGTCGTCCAAAAACATTCAGTACTTC	CASSLEGSSKNIQYF
TRBV11-2	TRBJ1-5	-	few	TGTGCCGGCAGCTTAAGCGGGGATCAGCCCCAGCATTTT	CAGSLSGDQPQHF
TRBV5-1	TRBJ2-1	-	many	TGCGCCAGCAGCCCTGGCCAGCAGATCTCCAATGAGCAGTTCTTC	CASSPGQQISNEQFF
TRBV20-1	TRBJ2-5	TRBD2	few	TGCAGTGCTAGAGGCGGGGGGGTTGGGGCCCAGTACTTC	CSARGGGVGAQYF
TRBV12-3/TRBV12-4	TRBJ1-4	TRBD1	-	TGTGCCAGCAGTCACCCCGAGACCGACAGGGGAGGTGAAAAACTGTTTTTT	CASSHPETDRGGEKLFF
TRBV4-3	TRBJ2-5	-	-	TGCGCCAGCAGCCCGGACAAGGAAGAGACCCAGTACTTC	CASSPDKEETQYF
TRBV7-2	TRBJ1-2	-	many	TGTGCCAGCAGCCCGGGTCCTAACTATGGCTACACCTTC	CASSPGPNYGYTF
TRBV2	TRBJ2-4	-	-	TGTGCCAGCAGTAAAACAGTAGCCAAAAACATTCAGTACTTC	CASSKTVAKNIQYF
TRBV27	TRBJ1-4	-	few	TGTGCCAGCAGTTTATCTGGGTCGACGGAAAAACTGTTTTTT	CASSLSGSTEKLFF
TRBV4-1	TRBJ1-2	-	many	TGCGCCAGCAGCCACGCACAAAGGGCAGGGAAATACTATGGCTACACCTTC	CASSHAQRAGKYYGYTF
TRBV5-4	TRBJ1-2	-	many	TGTGCCAGCAGCTTGGATGGGCAGGGTCGAGGCTACACCTTC	CASSLDGQGRGYTF
TRBV2	TRBJ2-5	-	-	TGTGCCAGCTGGGAGACCTCGTCAGAGACCCAGTACTTC	CASWETSSETQYF
TRBV7-2	TRBJ2-7	-	-	TGTGCCAGCAGCGAAAGGGGGGGCAGTTTCGGCGAGCAGTACTTC	CASSERGGSFGEQYF
TRBV5-1	TRBJ1-5	-	-	TGCGCCAGCAGCCCAGGTCCAGGGCAGCCCCAGCATTTT	CASSPGPGQPQHF
TRBV7-2	TRBJ1-2	-	-	TGTGCCAGCAGCTTAAGGGCCATCTATGGCTACACCTTC	CASSLRAIYGYTF
TRBV12-3/TRBV12-4	TRBJ2-2	-	-	TGTGCCAGCAGTTTAGTCATGAACACCCAAGTTAACACCGGGGAGCTGTTTTTT	CASSLVMNTQVNTGELFF
TRBV14	TRBJ1-5	-	-	TGTGCCAGCAGCCAAGATAGCCAGGGGAGCAATCAGCCCCAGCATTTT	CASSQDSQGSNQPQHF
TRBV2	TRBJ1-6	TRBD1	-	TGTGCCAGCAAAGTGAAAAAAACGGGACAGGGTGGTTCACCCCTCCACTTT	CASKVKKTGQGGSPLHF
TRBV7-2	TRBJ2-7	-	-	TGTGCCAGCAGCTTAGGGGCGGGGAACTCCTACGAGCAGTACTTC	CASSLGAGNSYEQYF
TRBV29-1	TRBJ2-5	-	few	TGCAGCGCTGTTGTAGATTTCGAGACCCAGTACTTC	CSAVVDFETQYF
TRBV5-5	TRBJ2-5	-	-	TGTGCCAGCAGCTTGAGCGGGCAGGGGACCCAGTACTTC	CASSLSGQGTQYF
TRBV20-1	TRBJ2-3	TRBD2	once	TGCAGTGCCCCCCCCGACGGGGGGGCCTCAGATACGCAGTATTTT	CSAPPDGGASDTQYF
TRBV4-3	TRBJ2-1	-	many	TGCGCCAGCAGCCAAGATCTTCACCTCCCTCACAATGAGCAGTTCTTC	CASSQDLHLPHNEQFF
TRBV29-1	TRBJ2-3	-	-	TGCAGCGTGGGATGGACAGATACGCGGTATTTT	CSVGWTDTRYF
TRBV7-6	TRBJ1-1	-	-	TGTGCCGGCAGCCCCGTCGTGGGGGGAGCTGAAGCTTTCTTT	CAGSPVVGGAEAFF
TRBV10-2	TRBJ2-1	-	-	TGCGCCACGACAGACACTCTCAGCTCCTACGAGCAGTTCTTC	CATTDTLSSYEQFF
TRBV24-1	TRBJ1-2	-	many	TGTGCCACCAGTGCGACAGGTTTCTATGGCTACACCTTC	CATSATGFYGYTF
TRBV19	TRBJ1-2	-	-	TGTGCCAGTAGTATAAGGGAGGCAAACTATGGCTGCACCTTC	CASSIREANYGCTF
TRBV12-3/TRBV12-4	TRBJ2-2	-	-	TGTGCCAGCAGTTTGGGACATAACACCGGGGAGCTGTTTTTT	CASSLGHNTGELFF
TRBV6-5	TRBJ2-5	-	-	TGTGCCAGCAGTGCCCCAGGGAAAGAGACCCAGTACTTC	CASSAPGKETQYF
TRBV20-1	TRBJ2-1	-	few	TGCAGTGCTCCGGGCCTTGAACCAGACAATGAGCAGTTCTTC	CSAPGLEPDNEQFF
TRBV5-1	TRBJ2-7	TRBD1	few	TGCGCCAGCAGCTGGGTGGGACAGGGCGGTGAGCAGTACTTC	CASSWVGQGGEQYF
TRBV20-1	TRBJ2-4	-	many	TGCAGTGCTAGGGATAGTCGGGGGAACATTCAGTACTTC	CSARDSRGNIQYF
TRBV10-3	TRBJ1-6	-	few	TGTGCCATCAGTAAGCAGGGTGATTCACCCCTCCACTTT	CAISKQGDSPLHF
TRBV20-1	TRBJ2-7	-	few	TGCAGTGCTGACGGGGGACCTAACTACGAGCAGTACTTC	CSADGGPNYEQYF
TRBV3-1	TRBJ1-1	-	many	TGTGCCAGCAGCCAGTCGAACACTGAAGCTTTCTTT	CASSQSNTEAFF
TRBV7-2	TRBJ2-7	TRBD2	few	TGTGCCAGCAGCTTACAGGCGGGAGGGAATACCTACGAGCAGTACTTC	CASSLQAGGNTYEQYF
TRBV5-1	TRBJ2-5	-	-	TGCGCCAGCAGCTTGGCCGATACGGGGCCGGAGACCCAGTACTTC	CASSLADTGPETQYF